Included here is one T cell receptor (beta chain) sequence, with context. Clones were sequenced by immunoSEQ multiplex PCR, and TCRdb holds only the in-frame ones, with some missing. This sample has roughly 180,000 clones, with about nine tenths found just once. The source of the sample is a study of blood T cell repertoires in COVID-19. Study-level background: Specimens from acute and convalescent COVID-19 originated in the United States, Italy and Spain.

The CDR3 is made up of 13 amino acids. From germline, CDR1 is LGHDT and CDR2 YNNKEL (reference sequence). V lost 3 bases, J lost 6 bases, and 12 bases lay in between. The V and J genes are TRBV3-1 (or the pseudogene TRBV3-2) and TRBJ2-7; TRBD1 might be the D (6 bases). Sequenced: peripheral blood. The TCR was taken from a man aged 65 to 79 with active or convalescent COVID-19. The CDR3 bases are TGTGCCAGCAGCCACGGAACAGGGAGCGAGCAGTACTTC. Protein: CASSHGTGSEQYF.